A selection of T cell receptor beta chains follows, all from one sample in a study of vaccination effects on CD4 cells after COVID-19. The table came from immunoSEQ multiplex PCR; TCRdb's copy has only in-frame clones and leaves some out. Of tens of thousands of clones in the sample, around 76% were seen once. These receptors have no identified antigens. Sequenced here: CD4+ T cells from PBMCs cultured with HCoV-229E spike peptides, sampled before COVID-19 vaccination. The receptors were sampled from a human donor who received a COVID-19 vaccine. Each CDR3 is given with its conserved first and last residue. D genes are given only for firm matches. For some rows the clone size is stated as once, few or many, or as a class when expanded; others skip it.

size,J,D,V,CDR3,DNA
-,TRBJ2-1,-,TRBV5-4,CASSPEAGDNEQFF,TGTGCCAGCAGCCCGGAAGCCGGGGACAATGAGCAGTTCTTC
once,TRBJ1-3,-,TRBV7-2,CASRRRGTGNTIYF,TGTGCCAGCCGCCGGAGGGGGACTGGAAACACCATATATTTT
-,TRBJ1-2,-,TRBV2,CASSENPEYGYTF,TGTGCCAGCAGTGAAAACCCCGAATATGGCTACACCTTC
-,TRBJ2-4,TRBD1,TRBV5-1,CASSWDRGDIQYF,TGCGCCAGCAGCTGGGACAGGGGAGACATTCAGTACTTC
-,TRBJ1-5,-,TRBV2,CASSGGVKRGGDQPQHF,TGTGCCAGCAGTGGGGGGGTGAAGAGGGGTGGTGATCAGCCCCAGCATTTT
-,TRBJ1-2,TRBD1,TRBV4-1,CASSQEVRQGFGGYTF,TGCGCCAGCAGCCAAGAAGTGAGACAGGGGTTCGGTGGCTACACCTTC
-,TRBJ2-1,TRBD2,TRBV5-1,CASSLKSGGTDNEQFF,TGCGCCAGCAGCCTTAAAAGCGGGGGTACGGACAATGAGCAGTTCTTC
once,TRBJ1-2,TRBD1,TRBV5-1,CASSLGQGDGYTF,TGCGCCAGCAGCTTGGGACAGGGCGATGGCTACACCTTC
-,TRBJ2-5,-,TRBV3-1/TRBV3-2,CASSQDMSSARSVQETQYF,TGTGCCAGCAGCCAAGATATGTCTAGCGCCCGAAGCGTCCAAGAGACCCAGTACTTC
-,TRBJ1-2,-,TRBV5-1,CASSLVDSGYGYTF,TGCGCCAGCAGCTTGGTTGACAGCGGCTATGGCTACACCTTC
-,TRBJ1-4,-,TRBV5-6,CASSLLGQQEKLFF,TGTGCCAGCAGCTTATTAGGGCAGCAGGAAAAACTGTTTTTT
-,TRBJ2-3,TRBD2,TRBV2,CASSSNIAGGTDTQYF,TGTGCCAGCAGTTCTAATATAGCGGGGGGCACAGATACGCAGTATTTT
-,TRBJ2-2,-,TRBV7-3,CASSLGWETGELFF,TGTGCCAGCAGCTTAGGGTGGGAGACCGGGGAGCTGTTTTTT
once,TRBJ1-1,TRBD1,TRBV29-1,CSAAQGASTEAFF,TGCAGCGCTGCACAGGGGGCGAGCACTGAAGCTTTCTTT
-,TRBJ2-2,-,TRBV11-3,CASSALVGGDAGELFF,TGTGCCAGCAGCGCCCTAGTTGGTGGGGACGCCGGGGAGCTGTTTTTT
-,TRBJ2-5,TRBD2,TRBV11-2,CASSLTRLAGDPQETQYF,TGTGCCAGCAGCTTGACCAGACTAGCGGGGGACCCCCAAGAGACCCAGTACTTC
-,TRBJ1-6,-,TRBV18,CASSPFNNNSPLHF,TGTGCCAGCTCACCGTTCAACAATAATTCACCCCTCCACTTT
few,TRBJ1-1,-,TRBV9,CASSSAGNTEAFF,TGTGCCAGCAGCAGCGCAGGGAACACTGAAGCTTTCTTT
-,TRBJ2-3,-,TRBV27,CASSLSNPSPGDTQYF,TGTGCCAGCAGTTTGTCAAACCCTTCCCCTGGAGATACGCAGTATTTT
-,TRBJ2-2,-,TRBV5-1,CASSPRGNTGELFF,TGCGCCAGCAGCCCCCGGGGTAACACCGGGGAGCTGTTTTTT
-,TRBJ2-1,TRBD1,TRBV28,CASSLLRDRQFF,TGTGCCAGCAGTTTACTCCGGGACAGGCAGTTCTTC
-,TRBJ1-1,-,TRBV29-1,CSVGKGGGTEAFF,TGCAGCGTGGGAAAAGGGGGGGGCACTGAAGCTTTCTTT
few,TRBJ1-1,-,TRBV4-1,CASSQDRASPRDTEAFF,TGCGCCAGCAGCCAAGATCGCGCATCTCCCAGGGACACTGAAGCTTTCTTT
-,TRBJ2-1,-,TRBV7-9,CASSSHSGNYNEQFF,TGTGCCAGCAGTTCTCATAGCGGAAACTACAATGAGCAGTTCTTC
few,TRBJ1-2,-,TRBV7-9,CASSRTANYGYTF,TGTGCCAGCAGCCGGACAGCTAACTATGGCTACACCTTC
-,TRBJ1-5,-,TRBV2,CASRQGNQPQHF,TGTGCCAGCAGACAGGGCAATCAGCCCCAGCATTTT
-,TRBJ2-2,-,TRBV11-3,CASSLVGIGTGELFF,TGTGCCAGCAGCTTAGTCGGTATTGGCACCGGGGAGCTGTTTTTT
-,TRBJ2-5,-,TRBV6-5,CASSSMGETQYF,TGTGCCAGCAGTTCAATGGGGGAGACCCAGTACTTC
-,TRBJ1-2,TRBD1,TRBV27,CASSSGGADYGYTF,TGTGCCAGCAGTTCAGGGGGCGCGGACTATGGCTACACCTTC
few,TRBJ2-2,-,TRBV19,CASGTRPGSRTGELFF,TGTGCCAGTGGTACTCGTCCAGGGTCGCGCACCGGGGAGCTGTTTTTT
-,TRBJ1-1,-,TRBV5-1,CASGAERTRNTEAFF,TGCGCCAGCGGAGCGGAGCGGACACGGAACACTGAAGCTTTCTTT
-,TRBJ2-2,TRBD2,TRBV5-1,CASSLGGGGANTGELFF,TGCGCCAGCAGCTTGGGAGGCGGGGGAGCGAACACCGGGGAGCTGTTTTTT
-,TRBJ1-5,-,TRBV12-3/TRBV12-4,CASSFSDQPQHF,TGTGCCAGCAGTTTTTCGGATCAGCCCCAGCATTTT
-,TRBJ1-3,-,TRBV15,CATSRGPPYSGNTIYF,TGTGCCACCAGCAGAGGTCCCCCGTACTCTGGAAACACCATATATTTT
-,TRBJ1-3,-,TRBV6-5,CASSYAGRGGDTIYF,TGTGCCAGCAGTTACGCGGGACGCGGGGGGGACACCATATATTTT
-,TRBJ2-2,-,TRBV7-2,CASSPDRRGTGELFF,TGTGCCAGCAGCCCGGACAGAAGGGGCACCGGGGAGCTGTTTTTT
-,TRBJ1-4,-,TRBV7-9,CASSLAMGVGEKLFF,TGTGCCAGCAGCTTAGCAATGGGTGTGGGTGAAAAACTGTTTTTT
once,TRBJ1-2,TRBD1,TRBV5-5,CASSRQPGQPYGYTF,TGTGCCAGCAGCAGACAGCCGGGACAGCCATATGGCTACACCTTC
-,TRBJ1-5,-,TRBV2,CASSEESVSNQPQHF,TGTGCCAGCAGTGAGGAGTCAGTTAGCAATCAGCCCCAGCATTTT
-,TRBJ1-2,-,TRBV11-2,CASGSANPNYGYTF,TGTGCCAGCGGGTCGGCGAACCCTAACTATGGCTACACCTTC
-,TRBJ2-4,-,TRBV6-2/TRBV6-3,CASSYSALTSRIQYF,TGTGCCAGCAGTTACTCGGCCCTCACGTCGAGGATTCAGTACTTC
few,TRBJ1-2,-,TRBV12-3/TRBV12-4,CASSPAPDYGYTF,TGTGCCAGCAGTCCCGCCCCGGACTATGGCTACACCTTC
-,TRBJ2-1,TRBD1,TRBV6-5,CASREDRGWNEQFF,TGTGCCAGCAGGGAGGACAGGGGGTGGAATGAGCAGTTCTTC
-,TRBJ2-5,-,TRBV14,CASSAGQRLQETQYF,TGTGCCAGCAGCGCAGGACAGCGACTCCAAGAGACCCAGTACTTC
-,TRBJ1-4,TRBD1,TRBV25-1,CASSEFVQGYEKLFF,TGTGCCAGCAGTGAATTCGTACAGGGGTATGAAAAACTGTTTTTT
-,TRBJ2-3,TRBD2,TRBV11-2,CASSPRLSGGSDTQYF,TGTGCCAGCAGCCCTAGACTTAGCGGGGGCTCAGATACGCAGTATTTT
few,TRBJ1-5,-,TRBV7-2,CASSQKGWNQPQHF,TGTGCCAGCAGCCAGAAGGGTTGGAATCAGCCCCAGCATTTT
-,TRBJ1-3,-,TRBV7-9,CASSPRTETSGNTIYF,TGTGCCAGCAGCCCAAGGACAGAAACCTCTGGAAACACCATATATTTT
-,TRBJ2-1,TRBD1,TRBV2,CASSVTGGAYNEQFF,TGTGCCAGCAGTGTAACAGGGGGTGCGTACAATGAGCAGTTCTTC
-,TRBJ1-4,-,TRBV28,CASYDREKLFF,TGTGCCAGCTATGATAGAGAAAAACTGTTTTTT
once,TRBJ2-1,TRBD1,TRBV11-2,CASSSDRDGNEQFF,TGTGCCAGCAGCTCGGACAGGGACGGCAATGAGCAGTTCTTC
-,TRBJ1-5,TRBD1,TRBV6-2/TRBV6-3,CASSRDRGSNQPQHF,TGTGCCAGCAGTCGGGACAGGGGGAGCAATCAGCCCCAGCATTTT
-,TRBJ1-2,-,TRBV7-8,CASSFRLGFNYGYTF,TGTGCCAGCAGCTTTAGGTTAGGGTTTAACTATGGCTACACCTTC
-,TRBJ1-1,TRBD1,TRBV18,CASSPTGVSTEAFF,TGTGCCAGCTCACCGACAGGGGTGTCTACGGAAGCTTTCTTT
-,TRBJ1-4,TRBD1,TRBV7-9,CASSRRPGTGGSDEKLFF,TGTGCCAGCAGCCGGCGTCCCGGGACAGGGGGCTCGGATGAAAAACTGTTTTTT
-,TRBJ2-5,TRBD1,TRBV19,CASSIPGQQETQYF,TGTGCCAGTAGTATTCCGGGACAGCAAGAGACCCAGTACTTC
-,TRBJ1-6,-,TRBV21-1,CAIFRDVVCSPLHF,TGTGCCATATTCCGGGACGTTGTTTGTTCACCCCTCCACTTT